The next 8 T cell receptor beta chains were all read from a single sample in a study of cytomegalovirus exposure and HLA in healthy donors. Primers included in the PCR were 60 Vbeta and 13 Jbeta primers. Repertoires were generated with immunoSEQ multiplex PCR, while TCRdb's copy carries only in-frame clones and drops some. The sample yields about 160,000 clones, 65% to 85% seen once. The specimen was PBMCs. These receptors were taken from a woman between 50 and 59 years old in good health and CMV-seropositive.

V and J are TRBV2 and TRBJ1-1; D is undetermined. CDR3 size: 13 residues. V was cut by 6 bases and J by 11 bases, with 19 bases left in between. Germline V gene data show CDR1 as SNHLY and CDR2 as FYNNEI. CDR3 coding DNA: TGTGCCAGCAGCGCGGCCTTTCAAACGGAGGCTTTCTTT. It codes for CASSAAFQTEAFF.

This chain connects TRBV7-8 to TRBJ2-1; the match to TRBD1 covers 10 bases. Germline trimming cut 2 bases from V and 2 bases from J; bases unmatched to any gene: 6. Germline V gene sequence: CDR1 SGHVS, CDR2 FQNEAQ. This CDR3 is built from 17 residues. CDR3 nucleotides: TGTGCCAGCAGCTTAACTGCCGGGACAGGGGCCTACAATGAGCAGTTCTTC. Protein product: CASSLTAGTGAYNEQFF. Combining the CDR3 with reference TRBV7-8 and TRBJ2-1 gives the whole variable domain GAGVSQSPRYKVAKRGQDVALRCDPISGHVSLFWYQQALGQGPEFLTYFQNEAQLDKSGLPSDRFFAERPEGSVSTLKIQRTQQEDSAVYLCASSLTAGTGAYNEQFFGPGTRLTVL.

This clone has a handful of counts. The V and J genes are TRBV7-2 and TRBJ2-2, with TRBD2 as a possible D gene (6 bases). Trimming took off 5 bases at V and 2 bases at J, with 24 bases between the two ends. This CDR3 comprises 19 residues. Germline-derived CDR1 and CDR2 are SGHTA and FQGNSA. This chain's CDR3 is CASSHGALTGTHNTGELFF. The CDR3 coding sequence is TGTGCCAGCAGCCATGGAGCCCTGACCGGGACTCACAACACCGGGGAGCTGTTTTTT.

CDR3 sequence: CASSFWTGRAEFENIQYF. CDR3 nucleotide sequence: TGTGCCAGCAGCTTTTGGACCGGGAGGGCCGAATTTGAAAACATTCAGTACTTC. This rearrangement joins TRBV5-6 to TRBJ2-4; 8 bases map to TRBD2. The V gene's germline CDR1 is SGHDT and CDR2 YYEEEE. The CDR3 loop spans 18 amino acids. J gave up 5 bases and V 2 bases, and 15 bases lay outside the gene matches.

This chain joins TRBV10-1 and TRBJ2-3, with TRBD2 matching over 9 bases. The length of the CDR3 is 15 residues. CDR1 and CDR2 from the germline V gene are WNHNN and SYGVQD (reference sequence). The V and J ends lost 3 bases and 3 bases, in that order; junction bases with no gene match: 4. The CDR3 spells CASSELAGPTDTQYF. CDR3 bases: TGCGCCAGCAGTGAACTAGCGGGCCCTACAGATACGCAGTATTTT.

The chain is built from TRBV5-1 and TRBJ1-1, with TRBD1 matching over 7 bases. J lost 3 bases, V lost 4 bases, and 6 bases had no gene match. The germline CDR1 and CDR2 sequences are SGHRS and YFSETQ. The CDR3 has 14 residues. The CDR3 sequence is CASSGGTDHTEAFF. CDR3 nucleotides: TGCGCCAGCAGCGGCGGGACAGACCACACTGAAGCTTTCTTT.

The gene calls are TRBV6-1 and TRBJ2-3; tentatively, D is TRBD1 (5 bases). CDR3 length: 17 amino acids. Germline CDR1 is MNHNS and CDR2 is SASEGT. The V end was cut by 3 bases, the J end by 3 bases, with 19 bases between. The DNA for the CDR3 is TGTGCCAGCAGTGATGTTATTTTGGCAGGGCGGACAGATACGCAGTATTTT. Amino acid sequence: CASSDVILAGRTDTQYF.

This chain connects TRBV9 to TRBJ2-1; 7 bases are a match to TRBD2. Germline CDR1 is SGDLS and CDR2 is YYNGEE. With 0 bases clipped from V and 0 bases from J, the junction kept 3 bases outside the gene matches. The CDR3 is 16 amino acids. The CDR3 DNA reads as TGTGCCAGCAGCGTAGGCACTAGCGACTCCTACAATGAGCAGTTCTTC. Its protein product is CASSVGTSDSYNEQFF.